This T cell receptor (beta chain) originates from a study of blood T cell repertoires in COVID-19. In Cohort 3, a recovered donor had either two negative PCRs, clearance, or symptom resolution. With 0 bases removed from V and 4 bases from J, the gap between germline ends came to 15 bases. This CDR3 is 16 amino acids long. Germline-derived CDR1 and CDR2 are MGHRA and YSYEKL. TCRdb's table, derived via immunoSEQ multiplex PCR, lists solely in-frame clones and lacks some. The table includes 250,000 to 300,000 clones, approximately 86% detected once. The gene calls are TRBV4-1 and TRBJ1-2, with D possibly matching TRBD1 (5 bases). The origin of this receptor is a woman aged 25 to 39 who had recovered from COVID-19. Input material: PBMCs or T cells enriched from blood (not recorded which). CDR3 bases: TGCGCCAGCAGCCAAGAAGGGGAGGGCTGGGCCTATGGCTACACCTTC. This encodes CASSQEGEGWAYGYTF.